The present entry profiles one T cell receptor (beta chain) with its context. Germline V CDR1 and CDR2: SGHAT, FQNNGV. Trimming removed 1 base from V and 6 bases from J, with 5 bases in between. This CDR3 is built from 12 residues. Data came from immunoSEQ multiplex PCR; TCRdb stores just in-frame clones and leaves some out. The data contain over 150,000 clones, 90% to 95% of them seen just once; the ten biggest clones take up more than 1.1%. The sample comes from a study of control samples from healthy donors and cancer patients. This clonotype originated in a man younger than 35 in good health. Source material: blood. The chain links TRBV11-2 to TRBJ2-3; no reliable D call. The CDR3 bases are TGTGCCAGCAGCTTAGCGGTCGATACGCAGTATTTT. It is translated as CASSLAVDTQYF.